This TCR beta chain was documented in a study of T cell responses to AZD1222 COVID-19 vaccine. To note about this clone: Antigen unknown.

The assay was immunoSEQ multiplex PCR, and TCRdb's table has in-frame clones only and misses some. This sample has some 120,000 clones, with more than 70% found just once. The CDR3 is made up of 13 amino acids. Germline V CDR1 and CDR2: SGHNT, YENEEA. The V gene end was trimmed by 5 bases and the J gene end by 7 bases; junction bases not matched to a gene: 3. Whole-study findings and limits: Repertoire sampling happened only post peak T cell response. The donor group comprised mostly white British people and more females; the analysis possibly underestimated clonal diversity. The span of vaccine-associated CD4 TCRs extended across spike, with dominance at 160-218 and 743-854.

The rearrangement joins TRBV11-3 to TRBJ2-1; 9 bases line up with TRBD1. The sequence derives from an adult in good health. The sequences come from peripheral blood, collected on day 0 of AZD1222 vaccination. In DNA, the CDR3 is TGTGCCAGCAGCCGGGACAGGGAAAATGAGCAGTTCTTC. Protein sequence: CASSRDRENEQFF.